The sequence of this T cell receptor (beta chain) was determined in a study of blood T cells in healthy people across ages. Notes on the study in general: No one knew whether donors had CMV, which possibly confounded expanded clonotype changes. It was the long-lived donors that had more naive CD4+ cells and higher diversity than aged donors.

Concerning this clonotype: Its target is unknown.

The CDR3 loop spans 15 amino acids. CDR1 is DFQATT, CDR2 SNEGSKA, per germline (reference sequence). Trimming took off 6 bases at V and 0 bases at J, with 15 bases between the two ends. A second PCR of about 7 to 12 cycles used a sample-barcoded 5' primer and a J-beta primer mix. Each CDR3 protein is one row after TCRdb ran MiXCR on the 5' RACE reads. The sample shows around 1.7 million distinct CDR3 sequences, about 30% of them seen only once. The specimen was blood. The chain combines TRBV20-1 with TRBJ2-4; the D gene is possibly TRBD1 (5 bases). The source is a woman younger than 45 in good health. Written as DNA, the CDR3 is TGCAGTGCCACCAGGGCTCTGGAAGCCAAAAACATTCAGTACTTC. Encoded protein: CSATRALEAKNIQYF.